These T cell receptor beta chains were read from a single sample in a study of blood T cell repertoires in COVID-19. Here immunoSEQ multiplex PCR was the method, and the copy in TCRdb shows in-frame clones only, minus some. The sample comprises under 250,000 clones, around 85% of which are singletons, and approximately 8.6% rests with the top ten. The specimen was PBMCs or T cells enriched from blood (not recorded which). All receptors come from a woman between 50 and 59 years old with acute COVID-19. The CDR3 runs from the conserved cysteine through the conserved F or W. The D gene is left open where the match is weak. For some rows the clone size is stated as once, few or many, or as a class when expanded; others skip it.

V	size	J	D	CDR3	DNA
TRBV30	once	TRBJ1-6	.	CAWRNRAPNSPLHF	TGTGCCTGGCGAAACAGGGCCCCTAATTCACCCCTCCACTTT
TRBV7-3	.	TRBJ2-7	.	CASSLTRQDEQYF	TGTGCCAGCAGCTTAACCCGGCAGGACGAGCAGTACTTC
TRBV7-2	.	TRBJ1-5	.	CASSVLGQPQHF	TGTGCCAGCAGCGTCCTAGGACAGCCCCAGCATTTT
TRBV19	.	TRBJ2-7	TRBD1	CASSIGTGSHEQYF	TGTGCCAGTAGTATTGGGACAGGGTCACACGAGCAGTACTTC
TRBV5-8	many	TRBJ2-5	TRBD2	CASSLEGSGGSWETQYF	TGTGCCAGCAGCTTGGAGGGTAGCGGGGGCTCGTGGGAGACCCAGTACTTC
TRBV10-1	.	TRBJ1-5	.	CASSEPPLFPVNQPQHF	TGCGCCAGCAGTGAGCCTCCCCTCTTCCCCGTGAATCAGCCCCAGCATTTT
TRBV9	.	TRBJ1-1	.	CASSTSGFTEAFF	.
TRBV19	.	TRBJ1-5	.	CASSLQKNQPQHF	TGTGCCAGTAGTCTTCAGAAAAATCAGCCCCAGCATTTT
TRBV28	.	TRBJ1-6	.	CASTKPQGSGSPLHF	TGTGCCAGCACAAAGCCCCAGGGGTCGGGCTCACCCCTCCACTTT
TRBV6-1	.	TRBJ2-7	TRBD1	CASSEALRQGSYYEQYF	TGTGCCAGCAGTGAAGCGCTAAGACAGGGATCTTACTACGAGCAGTACTTC
TRBV5-6	.	TRBJ1-5	.	CASSLHLTGNQPQHF	TGTGCCAGCAGCTTGCACCTAACGGGCAATCAGCCCCAGCATTTT
TRBV18	.	TRBJ2-7	.	CASSPTTSYEQYF	TGTGCCAGCTCACCGACTACGAGCTACGAGCAGTACTTC
TRBV7-2	.	TRBJ2-2	TRBD2	CASSLGLSGGAWGTGELFF	TGTGCCAGCAGCTTGGGTCTTAGCGGGGGGGCCTGGGGCACCGGGGAGCTGTTTTTT
TRBV14	.	TRBJ1-5	.	CASSLDSDQPQHF	TGTGCCAGCAGCTTGGACAGTGATCAGCCCCAGCATTTT
TRBV30	.	TRBJ1-2	.	CAWSASLYGYTF	TGTGCCTGGAGCGCTTCACTTTATGGCTACACCTTC
TRBV29-1	.	TRBJ1-6	TRBD1	CSVMGQGASSPLHF	TGCAGCGTGATGGGACAGGGGGCCAGTTCACCCCTCCACTTT
TRBV7-2	.	TRBJ1-1	.	CASSPPTGVNTEAFF	TGTGCCAGCAGCCCCCCGACAGGCGTTAACACTGAAGCTTTCTTT
TRBV4-3	.	TRBJ2-7	TRBD2	CASSRKGAGYSYEQYF	TGCGCCAGCAGCCGAAAGGGAGCGGGATACTCCTACGAGCAGTACTTC
TRBV10-1	.	TRBJ1-5	.	CASWASGDQPQHF	TGCGCCAGCTGGGCCTCGGGAGATCAGCCCCAGCATTTT
TRBV10-3	.	TRBJ2-5	TRBD1	CAISESQGAEETQYF	TGTGCCATCAGTGAGTCACAGGGGGCAGAAGAGACCCAGTACTTC
TRBV7-2	.	TRBJ2-5	.	CASSFNVPQSGETQYF	TGTGCCAGCAGCTTCAACGTGCCCCAGAGCGGAGAGACCCAGTACTTC
TRBV5-4	.	TRBJ1-4	.	CASSLRLTGLNEKLFF	TGTGCCAGCAGCTTGAGATTGACAGGCCTAAATGAAAAACTGTTTTTT
TRBV12-3/TRBV12-4	.	TRBJ2-1	.	CASSLSGDNEQFF	TGTGCCAGCAGTTTATCAGGGGACAATGAGCAGTTCTTC
TRBV19	.	TRBJ1-1	.	CASSQRGRNTEAFF	TGTGCCAGTAGTCAGCGGGGACGGAACACTGAAGCTTTCTTT
TRBV19	once	TRBJ1-5	TRBD1	CASSIGWTGFYQPQHF	TGTGCCAGTAGTATAGGTTGGACAGGGTTTTATCAGCCCCAGCATTTT
TRBV7-8	.	TRBJ2-1	.	CASSLEGHSRYNEQFF	TGTGCCAGCAGCTTAGAGGGACACTCACGCTACAATGAGCAGTTCTTC
TRBV5-1	many	TRBJ1-6	.	CASSLDRWTYNSPLHF	TGCGCCAGCAGCTTGGACAGGTGGACCTATAATTCACCCCTCCACTTT
TRBV3-1/TRBV3-2	.	TRBJ1-2	TRBD1	CASNPTGGLLGYTF	TGTGCCAGCAACCCGACAGGGGGCCTTTTGGGCTACACCTTC
TRBV5-4	.	TRBJ1-2	TRBD1	CASSIDRAYGYTF	TGTGCCAGCAGCATTGACAGGGCTTATGGCTACACCTTC
TRBV2	.	TRBJ1-5	TRBD1	CASTRGNQPQHF	TGTGCCAGCACCAGGGGGAATCAGCCCCAGCATTTT
TRBV2	.	TRBJ1-5	TRBD1	CASRWGTDNQPQHF	TGTGCCAGCAGGTGGGGGACAGACAATCAGCCCCAGCATTTT
TRBV21-1	once	TRBJ1-4	.	CASSSRDTGGRKGEKLFF	TGTGCCAGCAGCTCTAGGGACACCGGGGGGAGGAAAGGGGAAAAACTGTTTTTT
TRBV19	.	TRBJ2-1	.	CASSPKTRHNEQFF	TGTGCCAGTAGTCCCAAGACTCGCCACAATGAGCAGTTCTTC
TRBV5-6	.	TRBJ2-5	.	CASSSYNSRGVETQYF	TGTGCCAGCAGCTCGTACAACTCCCGGGGAGTAGAGACCCAGTACTTC
TRBV18	.	TRBJ1-2	TRBD1	CASSPQTGSSSGYTF	TGTGCCAGCTCACCACAGACAGGGAGTTCGAGCGGCTACACCTTC